This is a list of T cell receptor beta chains from one sample in a study of T cell changes during pregnancy in multiple sclerosis. The repertoire was sequenced with immunoSEQ multiplex PCR; TCRdb's copy has only in-frame clones and lacks some. The data contain tens of thousands of clones, 90% to 95% of them singletons. The source was CD8+ T cells from peripheral blood mononuclear cells, collected before pregnancy. The source of these receptors is a female donor with multiple sclerosis, enrolled in a pregnancy study. Each CDR3 is given with its conserved first and last residue. The D gene is left open where the match is weak. Some rows mark clone size as missing; the rest say once, few, many or name a class of expanded clone.

. . 19 TRBJ2-2 TRBV7-9 CASSPLKGVTISNTGELFF TGTGCCAGCAGCCCACTGAAGGGGGTTACGATTTCGAACACCGGGGAGCTGTTTTTT
. . 14 TRBJ1-2 TRBV7-9 CASSLGGGFDGYTF TGTGCCAGCAGCTTGGGGGGTGGATTTGATGGCTACACCTTC
TRBD1 . 13 TRBJ1-1 TRBV30 CAWSVTGGSEAFF TGTGCCTGGAGTGTGACAGGGGGCTCTGAAGCTTTCTTT
. once 16 TRBJ1-3 TRBV7-6 CASSFEANLSGNTIYF TGTGCCAGCAGCTTTGAAGCTAATCTCTCTGGAAACACCATATATTTT
TRBD2 . 15 TRBJ2-7 TRBV11-2 CASSLILADKYEQYF TGTGCCAGCAGCTTAATTCTAGCGGATAAATACGAGCAGTACTTC
TRBD1 . 15 TRBJ2-2 TRBV29-1 CSVEGTGINTGELFF TGCAGCGTTGAAGGGACAGGGATTAACACCGGGGAGCTGTTTTTT
. . 12 TRBJ1-1 TRBV11-3 CASSPGETEAFF TGTGCCAGCAGCCCGGGGGAGACTGAAGCTTTCTTT
. . 14 TRBJ1-5 TRBV27 CASSLGSGNQPQHF TGTGCCAGCAGTTTAGGGAGCGGGAATCAGCCCCAGCATTTT
. . 15 TRBJ1-1 TRBV5-6 CASSLGLGGGTEAFF TGTGCCAGCAGCTTGGGGTTGGGGGGTGGGACTGAAGCTTTCTTT
. . 13 TRBJ2-3 TRBV7-8 CASSKWRADTQYF TGTGCCAGCAGCAAATGGAGGGCAGATACGCAGTATTTT
TRBD1 . 17 TRBJ2-7 TRBV19 CASSIDMGTGLTYEQYF TGTGCCAGTAGTATTGATATGGGGACAGGCTTGACCTACGAGCAGTACTTC
. . 11 TRBJ2-2 TRBV7-9 CASSLSGELFF TGTGCCAGCAGCCTAAGCGGGGAGCTGTTTTTT
TRBD2 once 14 TRBJ2-3 TRBV10-3 CAISESGATDTQYF TGTGCCATCAGTGAGAGCGGGGCCACAGATACGCAGTATTTT
. few 13 TRBJ1-5 TRBV27 CASRQGLNQPQHF TGTGCCAGCAGACAGGGCCTCAATCAGCCCCAGCATTTT